This T cell receptor (beta chain) was captured by sequencing in a study of human T cells and chemical hapten exposure. Study as a whole: Diphenylcyclopropenone, dosed weekly to the scalp, was given to patients throughout the roughly 22-week study.

The CDR3 runs 14 residues. J was trimmed by 4 bases and V by 6 bases; bases with no gene match: 7. Time point indicated: patch test 1, 2 weeks after DPC sensitization. Treatment specified: therapeutic diphenylcyclopropenone sensitization with weekly scalp DPC. The study enrolled 18 to 70-year-old alopecia patients suitable for DPC. Attachment of unique molecular identifiers to individual cDNA molecules was performed in the library. In TCRdb, the RACE reads were re-called with MiXCR into one record per CDR3 protein. The table shows about 14,000 distinct CDR3 sequences, with over 15% occurring only once. Relative to its sample, this clonotype is medium-sized (0.01 to 0.1%).

The specimen comprised whole blood, sampled in connection with sensitization to the hapten diphenylcyclopropenone (DPC). The V gene is TRBV12-3 or TRBV12-4, the J gene TRBJ1-1; TRBD1 matches 8 bases. The TCR comes from a woman aged 25 to 39 with alopecia areata. Some clones in this sample may be carry-over from other donors' samples. The CDR3 spells CASRVDRVGTEAFF. In DNA form, the CDR3 reads TGTGCCAGCAGGGTGGACAGGGTGGGCACTGAAGCTTTCTTT.